The clone carrying this TCR beta chain was observed once. Its antigen is not identified. These data are taken from a study of cytomegalovirus exposure and HLA in healthy donors. Study at large: Ancestry clustering placed about 80% of several hundred genotyped donors in the Caucasian-associated cluster. General study points: Accurate prediction of HLA-A and HLA-B alleles (for most subjects) was reportedly achieved from TCR beta sequences. An analysis that came later showed most CMV-associated TCR beta chains appearing HLA-restricted.

The study ran its PCR with 60 Vbeta and 13 Jbeta primers. Methods used by the authors: Tens of millions of unique TCR beta chains, some 10 million of them shared, were counted by a later analysis. The method was immunoSEQ multiplex PCR; TCRdb's version includes in-frame clones alone and lacks a portion of them. V and J calls and clone size are given by that table; D and trimming were obtained from the DNA. The sample shows about 170,000 clones, about 84% of them seen only once. The germline V gene has CDR1 MNHEY and CDR2 SMNVEV (reference sequence). V gave up 11 bases and J gave up 5 bases; unmatched junction bases: 9. CDR3 length: 14 amino acids.

The TCR was taken from a man aged 18 to 29 in good health and CMV-seronegative. The chain combines TRBV27 with TRBJ2-3, with 11 bases matching TRBD1. Sequencing was carried out using PBMCs. The chain's CDR3 is CASLGQGARDTQYF. CDR3 in DNA: TGTGCCTCCCTAGGACAGGGGGCCAGAGATACGCAGTATTTT.